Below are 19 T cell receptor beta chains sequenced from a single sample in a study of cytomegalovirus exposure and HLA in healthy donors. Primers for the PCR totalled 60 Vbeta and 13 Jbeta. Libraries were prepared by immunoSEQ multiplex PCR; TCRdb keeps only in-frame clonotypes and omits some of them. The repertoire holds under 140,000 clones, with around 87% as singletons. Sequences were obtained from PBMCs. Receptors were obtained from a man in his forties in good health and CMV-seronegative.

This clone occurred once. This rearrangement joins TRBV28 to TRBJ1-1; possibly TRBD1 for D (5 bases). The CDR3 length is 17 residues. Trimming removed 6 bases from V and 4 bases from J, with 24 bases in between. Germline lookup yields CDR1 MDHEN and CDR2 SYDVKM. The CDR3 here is CASSPPHAPEGFTEAFF. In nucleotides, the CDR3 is TGTGCCAGCAGCCCACCCCACGCGCCGGAGGGGTTCACTGAAGCTTTCTTT.

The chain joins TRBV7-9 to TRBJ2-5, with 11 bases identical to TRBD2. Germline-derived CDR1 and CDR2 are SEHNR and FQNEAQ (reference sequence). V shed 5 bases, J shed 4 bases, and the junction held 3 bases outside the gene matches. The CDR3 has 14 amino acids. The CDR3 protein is CASSPGTSGETQYF. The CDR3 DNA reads TGTGCCAGCAGCCCCGGGACTAGCGGAGAGACCCAGTACTTC.

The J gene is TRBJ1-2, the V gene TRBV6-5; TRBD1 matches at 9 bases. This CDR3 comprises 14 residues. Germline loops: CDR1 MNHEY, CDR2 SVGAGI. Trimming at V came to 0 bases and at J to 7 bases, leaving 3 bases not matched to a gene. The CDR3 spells CASSYSGGQGGYTF. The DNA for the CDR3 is TGTGCCAGCAGTTACTCTGGGGGACAGGGTGGCTACACCTTC.

This CDR3 is CASSTLVYPVEAFF. As DNA, the CDR3 is TGTGCCAGCAGCACCCTAGTCTACCCCGTTGAAGCTTTCTTT. The V gene is TRBV7-2, the J gene TRBJ1-1, with D unresolved. Per the germline V gene, CDR1 is SGHTA and CDR2 is FQGNSA. This CDR3 is 14 amino acids long. The germline V and J ends were trimmed by 5 bases and 7 bases, with 17 bases remaining between them.

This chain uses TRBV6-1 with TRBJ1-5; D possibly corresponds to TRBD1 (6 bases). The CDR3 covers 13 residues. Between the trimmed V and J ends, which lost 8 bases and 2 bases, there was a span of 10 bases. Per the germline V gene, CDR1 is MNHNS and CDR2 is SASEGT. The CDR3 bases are TGTGCCAGCTGCAGGGGTGGCAATCAGCCCCAGCATTTT. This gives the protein CASCRGGNQPQHF.

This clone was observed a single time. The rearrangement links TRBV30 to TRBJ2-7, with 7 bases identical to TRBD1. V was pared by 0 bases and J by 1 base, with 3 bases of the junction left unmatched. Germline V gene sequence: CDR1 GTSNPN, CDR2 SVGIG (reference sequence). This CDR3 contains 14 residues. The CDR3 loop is CAWSVGDSSYEQYF. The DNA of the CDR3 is TGTGCCTGGAGTGTAGGGGACAGTTCCTACGAGCAGTACTTC. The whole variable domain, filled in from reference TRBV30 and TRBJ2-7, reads SQTIHQWPATLVQPVGSPLSLECTVEGTSNPNLYWYRQAAGRGLQLLFYSVGIGQISSEVPQNLSASRPQDRQFILSSKKLLLSDSGFYLCAWSVGDSSYEQYFGPGTRLTVT.

CDR3 in amino acids: CASSSGQRAWYEQYF. CDR3 in DNA: TGTGCCAGCAGTTCTGGCCAGCGCGCTTGGTACGAGCAGTACTTC. The chain carries TRBV27 and TRBJ2-7, with D unresolved. Per germline, CDR1 MNHEY and CDR2 SMNVEV (reference sequence). V lost 4 bases to trimming and J lost 4 bases, with 17 bases between them. The CDR3 has 15 residues.

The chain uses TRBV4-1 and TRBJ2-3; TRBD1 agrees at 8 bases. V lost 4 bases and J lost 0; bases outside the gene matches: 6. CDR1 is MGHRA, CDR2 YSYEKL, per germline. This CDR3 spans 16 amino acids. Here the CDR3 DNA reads TGCGCCAGCAGCCGCATACAGGGGGTTAGCACAGATACGCAGTATTTT. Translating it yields CASSRIQGVSTDTQYF.

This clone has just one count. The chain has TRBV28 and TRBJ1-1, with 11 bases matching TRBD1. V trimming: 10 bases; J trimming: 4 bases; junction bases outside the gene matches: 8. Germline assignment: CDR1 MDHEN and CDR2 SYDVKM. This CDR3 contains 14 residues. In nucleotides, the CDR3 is TGTGCCACCAAGGGACAGGGGGGCGTCACTGAAGCTTTCTTT. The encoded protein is CATKGQGGVTEAFF.

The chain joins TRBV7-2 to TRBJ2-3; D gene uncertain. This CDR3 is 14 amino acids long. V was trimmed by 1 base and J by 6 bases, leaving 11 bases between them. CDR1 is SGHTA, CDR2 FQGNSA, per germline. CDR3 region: CASSLGGRMDTQYF. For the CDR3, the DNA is TGTGCCAGCAGCTTAGGAGGCAGAATGGATACGCAGTATTTT.

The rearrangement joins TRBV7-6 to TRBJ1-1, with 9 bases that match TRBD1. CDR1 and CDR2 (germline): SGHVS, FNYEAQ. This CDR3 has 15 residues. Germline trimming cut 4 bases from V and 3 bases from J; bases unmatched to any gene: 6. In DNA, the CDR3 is TGTGCCAGCAGCTCCGGGACAGGGAAGGACACTGAAGCTTTCTTT. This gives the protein CASSSGTGKDTEAFF.

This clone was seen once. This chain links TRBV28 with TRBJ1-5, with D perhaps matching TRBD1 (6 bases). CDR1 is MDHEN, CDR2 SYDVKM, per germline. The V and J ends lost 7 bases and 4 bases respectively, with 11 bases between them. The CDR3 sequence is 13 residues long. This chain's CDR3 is CASTRGSNQPQHF. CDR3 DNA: TGTGCCAGCACAAGGGGGAGTAATCAGCCCCAGCATTTT.

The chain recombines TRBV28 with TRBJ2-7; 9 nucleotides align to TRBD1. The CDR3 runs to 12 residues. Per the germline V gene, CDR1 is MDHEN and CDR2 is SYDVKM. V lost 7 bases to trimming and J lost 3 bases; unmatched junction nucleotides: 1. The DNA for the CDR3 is TGTGCCAGCACGACAGGGGGCTACGAGCAGTACTTC. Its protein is CASTTGGYEQYF.

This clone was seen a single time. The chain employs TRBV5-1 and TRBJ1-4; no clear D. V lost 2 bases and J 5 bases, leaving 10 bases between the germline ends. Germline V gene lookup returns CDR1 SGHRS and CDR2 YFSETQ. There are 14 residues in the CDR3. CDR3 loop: CASSFEVGNEKLFF. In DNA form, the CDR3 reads TGCGCCAGCAGCTTCGAGGTAGGAAATGAAAAACTGTTTTTT. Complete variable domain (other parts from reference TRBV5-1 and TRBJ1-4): KAGVTQTPRYLIKTRGQQVTLSCSPISGHRSVSWYQQTPGQGLQFLFEYFSETQRNKGNFPGRFSGRQFSNSRSEMNVSTLELGDSALYLCASSFEVGNEKLFFGSGTQLSVL.

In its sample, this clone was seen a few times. The CDR3 coding sequence is TGTGCCAGCAGAGTTACAGGGAACACTGAAGCTTTCTTT. It encodes CASRVTGNTEAFF. The V and J genes are TRBV6-5 and TRBJ1-1; a weak D match, TRBD1 (5 bases). The CDR3 length is 13 residues. Trimming took 6 bases from V and 1 from J, leaving 9 bases between them. The germline gives CDR1 MNHEY, CDR2 SVGAGI.

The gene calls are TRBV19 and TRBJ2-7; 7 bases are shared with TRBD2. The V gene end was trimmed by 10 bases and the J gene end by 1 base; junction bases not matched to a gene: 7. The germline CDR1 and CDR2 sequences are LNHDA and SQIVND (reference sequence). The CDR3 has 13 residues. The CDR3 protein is CATSPGGSYEQYF. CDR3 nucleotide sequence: TGTGCCACCTCACCGGGAGGTTCCTACGAGCAGTACTTC.

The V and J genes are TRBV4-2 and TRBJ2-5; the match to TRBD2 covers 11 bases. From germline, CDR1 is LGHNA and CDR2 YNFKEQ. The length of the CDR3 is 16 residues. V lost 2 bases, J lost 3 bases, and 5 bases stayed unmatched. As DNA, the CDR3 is TGTGCCAGCAGCCAATACTCGACTAGCGGGAAAGAGACCCAGTACTTC. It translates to CASSQYSTSGKETQYF.

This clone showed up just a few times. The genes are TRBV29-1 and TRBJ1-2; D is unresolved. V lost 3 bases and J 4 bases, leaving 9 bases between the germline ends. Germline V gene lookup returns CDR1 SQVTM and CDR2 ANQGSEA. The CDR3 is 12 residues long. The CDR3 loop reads CSVDSGVYGYTF. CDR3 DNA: TGCAGCGTTGATTCGGGAGTCTATGGCTACACCTTC.

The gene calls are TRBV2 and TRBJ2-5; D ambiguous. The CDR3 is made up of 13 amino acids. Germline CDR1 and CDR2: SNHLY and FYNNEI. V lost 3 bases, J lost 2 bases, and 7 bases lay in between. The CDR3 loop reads CASSESVQETQYF. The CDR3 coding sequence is TGTGCCAGCAGTGAGAGTGTTCAAGAGACCCAGTACTTC.